This TCR beta chain emerged from a study of cytomegalovirus exposure and HLA in healthy donors. In germline, CDR1 is SGHDN, CDR2 FVKESK. V lost 4 bases, J lost 0 bases, and 10 bases stayed unmatched. There are 18 residues in the CDR3. The PCR employed 60 Vbeta primers together with 13 Jbeta primers. Assay: immunoSEQ multiplex PCR; the TCRdb copy retains only in-frame clones and omits some. The top ten hold less than 2% of the sample, which has 150,000 to 250,000 clones, approximately 79% seen once. This chain joins TRBV14 and TRBJ1-4, with 8 bases matching TRBD1. The material sequenced was PBMCs. This clonotype originated in a girl aged 10 to 17 in good health and CMV-seropositive. CDR3 protein: CASSPWTGRLTTNEKLFF. CDR3 bases: TGTGCCAGCAGCCCTTGGACAGGGCGTCTTACAACTAATGAAAAACTGTTTTTT.